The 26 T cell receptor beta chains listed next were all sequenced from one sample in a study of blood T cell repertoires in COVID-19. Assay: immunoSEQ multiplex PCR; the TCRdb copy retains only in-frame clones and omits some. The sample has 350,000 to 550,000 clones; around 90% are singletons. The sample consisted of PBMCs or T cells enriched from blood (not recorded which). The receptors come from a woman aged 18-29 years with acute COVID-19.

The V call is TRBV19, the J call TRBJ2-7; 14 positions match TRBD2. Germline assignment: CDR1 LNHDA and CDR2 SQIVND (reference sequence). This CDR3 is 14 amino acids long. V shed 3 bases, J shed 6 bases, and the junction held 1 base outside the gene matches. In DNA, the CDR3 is TGTGCCAGTAGTATGGGACTAGCGGGGGTCGAGCAGTACTTC. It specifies CASSMGLAGVEQYF.

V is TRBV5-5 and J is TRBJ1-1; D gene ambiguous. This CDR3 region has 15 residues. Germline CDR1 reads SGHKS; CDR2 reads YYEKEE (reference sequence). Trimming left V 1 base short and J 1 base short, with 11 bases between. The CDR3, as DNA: TGTGCCAGCAGCTTGCCGCCAGGCCGGAACACTGAAGCTTTCTTT. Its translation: CASSLPPGRNTEAFF.

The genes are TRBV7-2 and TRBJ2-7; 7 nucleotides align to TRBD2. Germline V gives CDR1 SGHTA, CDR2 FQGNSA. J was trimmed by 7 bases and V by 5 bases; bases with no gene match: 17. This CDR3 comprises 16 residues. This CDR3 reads CASSPERLAETREQYF. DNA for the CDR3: TGTGCCAGCAGCCCAGAGAGGCTAGCGGAAACTAGGGAGCAGTACTTC. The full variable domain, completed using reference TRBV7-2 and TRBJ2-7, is GAGVSQSPSNKVTEKGKDVELRCDPISGHTALYWYRQSLGQGLEFLIYFQGNSAPDKSGLPSDRFSAERTGGSVSTLTIQRTQQEDSAVYLCASSPERLAETREQYFGPGTRLTVT.

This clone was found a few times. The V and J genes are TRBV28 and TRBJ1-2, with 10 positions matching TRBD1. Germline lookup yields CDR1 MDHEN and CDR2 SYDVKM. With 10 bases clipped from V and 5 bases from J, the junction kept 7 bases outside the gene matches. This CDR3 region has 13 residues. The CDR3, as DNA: TGTGCCACCAACCGGGACAGGGGTTATGGCTACACCTTC. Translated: CATNRDRGYGYTF.

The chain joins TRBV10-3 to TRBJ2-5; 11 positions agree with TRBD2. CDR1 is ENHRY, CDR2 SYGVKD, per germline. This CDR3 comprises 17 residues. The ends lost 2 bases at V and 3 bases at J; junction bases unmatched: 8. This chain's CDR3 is CAISEGGTSGGKETQYF. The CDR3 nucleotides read TGTGCCATCAGTGAGGGAGGTACTAGCGGGGGTAAAGAGACCCAGTACTTC.

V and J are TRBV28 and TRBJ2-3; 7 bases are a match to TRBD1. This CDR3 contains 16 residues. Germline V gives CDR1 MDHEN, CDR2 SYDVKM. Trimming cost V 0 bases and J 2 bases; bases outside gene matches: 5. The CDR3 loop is CASSLWTGTYTDTQYF. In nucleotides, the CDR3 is TGTGCCAGCAGTTTATGGACAGGGACCTACACAGATACGCAGTATTTT.

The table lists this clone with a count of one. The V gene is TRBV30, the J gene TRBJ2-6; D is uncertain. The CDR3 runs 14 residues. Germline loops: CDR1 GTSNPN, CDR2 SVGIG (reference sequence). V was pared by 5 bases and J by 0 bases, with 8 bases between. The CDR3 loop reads CAWELSSGANVLTF. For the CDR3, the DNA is TGTGCCTGGGAACTGAGCTCTGGGGCCAACGTCCTGACTTTC.

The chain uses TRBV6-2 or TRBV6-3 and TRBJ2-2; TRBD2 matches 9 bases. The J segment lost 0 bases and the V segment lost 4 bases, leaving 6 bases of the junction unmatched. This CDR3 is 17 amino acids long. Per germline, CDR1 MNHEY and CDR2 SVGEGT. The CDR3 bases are TGTGCCAGCAGTTTAGGTAGCGGGGGCGCGAACACCGGGGAGCTGTTTTTT. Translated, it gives CASSLGSGGANTGELFF.

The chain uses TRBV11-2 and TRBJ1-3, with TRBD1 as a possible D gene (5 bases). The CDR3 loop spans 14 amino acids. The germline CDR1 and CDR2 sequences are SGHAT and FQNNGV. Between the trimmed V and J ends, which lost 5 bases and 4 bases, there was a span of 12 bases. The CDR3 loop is CASSQTGVGNTIYF. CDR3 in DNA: TGTGCCAGCAGCCAAACAGGAGTCGGAAACACCATATATTTT. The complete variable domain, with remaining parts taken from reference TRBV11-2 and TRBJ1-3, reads EAGVAQSPRYKIIEKRQSVAFWCNPISGHATLYWYQQILGQGPKLLIQFQNNGVVDDSQLPKDRFSAERLKGVDSTLKIQPAKLEDSAVYLCASSQTGVGNTIYFGEGSWLTVV.

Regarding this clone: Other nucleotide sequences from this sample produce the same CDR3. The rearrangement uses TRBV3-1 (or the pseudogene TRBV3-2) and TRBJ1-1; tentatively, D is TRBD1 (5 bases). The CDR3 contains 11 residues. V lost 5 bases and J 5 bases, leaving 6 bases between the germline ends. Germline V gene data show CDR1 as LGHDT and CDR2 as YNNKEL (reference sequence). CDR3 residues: CASSGGTEAFF. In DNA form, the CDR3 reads TGTGCCAGCAGCGGGGGGACTGAAGCTTTCTTT.

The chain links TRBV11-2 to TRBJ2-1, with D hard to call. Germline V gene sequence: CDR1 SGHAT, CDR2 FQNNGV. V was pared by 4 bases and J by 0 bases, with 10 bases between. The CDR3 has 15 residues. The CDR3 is CASSSKPSSYNEQFF. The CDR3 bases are TGTGCCAGCAGCTCCAAACCTAGCTCCTACAATGAGCAGTTCTTC.

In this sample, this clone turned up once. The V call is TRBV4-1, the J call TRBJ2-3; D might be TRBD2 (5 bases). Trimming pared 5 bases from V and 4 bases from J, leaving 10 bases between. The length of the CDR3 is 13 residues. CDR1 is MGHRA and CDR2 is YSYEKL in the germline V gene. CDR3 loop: CASSAGMADTQYF. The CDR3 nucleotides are TGCGCCAGCAGCGCCGGGATGGCAGATACGCAGTATTTT.

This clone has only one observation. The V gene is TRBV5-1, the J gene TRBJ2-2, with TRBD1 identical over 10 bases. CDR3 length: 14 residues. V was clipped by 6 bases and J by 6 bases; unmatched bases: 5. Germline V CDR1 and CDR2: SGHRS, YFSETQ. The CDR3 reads CASNKGQGAGELFF. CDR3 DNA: TGCGCCAGCAACAAAGGACAGGGGGCCGGGGAGCTGTTTTTT.

Here the CDR3 DNA reads TGCGCCAGCAGCCAGGGACAGGGAGGTCCGAGCACTGAAGCTTTCTTT. This translates into CASSQGQGGPSTEAFF. This chain connects TRBV4-3 to TRBJ1-1; 9 positions match TRBD1. Trimming cost V 3 bases and J 4 bases; bases outside gene matches: 9. Germline V lookup: CDR1 LGHNA, CDR2 YSLEER. The CDR3 consists of 16 residues.

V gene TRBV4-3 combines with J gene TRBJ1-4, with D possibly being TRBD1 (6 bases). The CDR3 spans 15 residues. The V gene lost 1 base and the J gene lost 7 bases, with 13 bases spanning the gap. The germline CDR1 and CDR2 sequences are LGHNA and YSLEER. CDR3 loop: CASSQADSSGEKLFF. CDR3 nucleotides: TGCGCCAGCAGCCAAGCGGACAGCTCTGGTGAAAAACTGTTTTTT.

The DNA for the CDR3 is TGTGCTAGATCCCCTACAGGGGGCGTTGGGGCCAACGTCCTGACTTTC. It is translated as CARSPTGGVGANVLTF. The rearrangement joins TRBV12-5 to TRBJ2-6, with TRBD1 identical over 9 bases. Germline CDR1 LGHNT, CDR2 FRNRAP. With 9 bases clipped from V and 3 bases from J, the junction kept 9 bases outside the gene matches. The CDR3 sequence is 16 residues long.

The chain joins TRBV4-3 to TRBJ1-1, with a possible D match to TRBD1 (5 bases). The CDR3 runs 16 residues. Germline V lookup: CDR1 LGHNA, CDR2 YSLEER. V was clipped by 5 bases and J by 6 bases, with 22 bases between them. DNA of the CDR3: TGCGCCAGCAGCACTTCCTTGGAGGGGAAAAGCGCTGAAGCTTTCTTT. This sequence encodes CASSTSLEGKSAEAFF.

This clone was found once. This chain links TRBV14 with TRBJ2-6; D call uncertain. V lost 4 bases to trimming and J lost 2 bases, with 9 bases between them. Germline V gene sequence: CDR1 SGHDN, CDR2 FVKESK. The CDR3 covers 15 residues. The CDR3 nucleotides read TGTGCCAGCAGCCCCCTAGGAGCTGGGGCCAACGTCCTGACTTTC. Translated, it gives CASSPLGAGANVLTF.

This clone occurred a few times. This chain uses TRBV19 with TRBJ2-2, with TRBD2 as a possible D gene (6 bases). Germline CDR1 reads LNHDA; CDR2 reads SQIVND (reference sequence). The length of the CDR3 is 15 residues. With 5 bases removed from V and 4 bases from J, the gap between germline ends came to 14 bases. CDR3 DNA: TGTGCCAGTAGTCCTATAGCGGACCTCACCGGGGAGCTGTTTTTT. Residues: CASSPIADLTGELFF.

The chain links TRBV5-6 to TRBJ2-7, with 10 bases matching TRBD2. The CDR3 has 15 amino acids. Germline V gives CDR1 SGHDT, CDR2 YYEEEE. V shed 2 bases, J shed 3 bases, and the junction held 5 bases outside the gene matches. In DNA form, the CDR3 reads TGTGCCAGCAGCTTTGCTAGCGGGAGTTACTACGAGCAGTACTTC. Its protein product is CASSFASGSYYEQYF.

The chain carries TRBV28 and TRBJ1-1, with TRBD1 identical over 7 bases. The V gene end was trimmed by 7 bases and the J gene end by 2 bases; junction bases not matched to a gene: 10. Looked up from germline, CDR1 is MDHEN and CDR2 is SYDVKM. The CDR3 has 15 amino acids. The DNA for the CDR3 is TGTGCCAGCAACAAAGGCCAGGGGGAAAACACTGAAGCTTTCTTT. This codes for CASNKGQGENTEAFF.

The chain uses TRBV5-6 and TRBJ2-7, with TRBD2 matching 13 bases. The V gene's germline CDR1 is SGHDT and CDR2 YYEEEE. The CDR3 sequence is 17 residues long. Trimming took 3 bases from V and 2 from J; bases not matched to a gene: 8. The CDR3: CASSWGTSGKTTYEQYF. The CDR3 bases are TGTGCCAGCAGCTGGGGGACTAGCGGGAAGACTACCTACGAGCAGTACTTC.

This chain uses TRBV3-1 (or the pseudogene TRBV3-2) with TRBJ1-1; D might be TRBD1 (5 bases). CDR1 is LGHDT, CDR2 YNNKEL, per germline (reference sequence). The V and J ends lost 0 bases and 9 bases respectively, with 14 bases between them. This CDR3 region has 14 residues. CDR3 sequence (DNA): TGTGCCAGCAGCCAAGACCCGGGGGTGCGTAAAGCTTTCTTT. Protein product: CASSQDPGVRKAFF.

This CDR3 reads CASSPGVGNEKLFF. CDR3 coding DNA: TGTGCCAGCAGCCCAGGGGTGGGTAATGAAAAACTGTTTTTT. The V gene is TRBV5-4, the J gene TRBJ1-4, with D tentatively TRBD1 (6 bases). This CDR3 region has 14 residues. With 4 bases removed from V and 4 bases from J, the gap between germline ends came to 11 bases. CDR1 and CDR2 from the germline V gene are SGHNT and YYREEE (reference sequence).

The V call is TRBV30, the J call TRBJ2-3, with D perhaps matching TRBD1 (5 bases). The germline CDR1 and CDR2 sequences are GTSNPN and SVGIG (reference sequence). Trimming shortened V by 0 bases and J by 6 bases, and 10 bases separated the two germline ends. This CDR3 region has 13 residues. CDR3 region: CAWSVRAGDTQYF. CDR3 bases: TGTGCCTGGAGTGTAAGGGCAGGGGATACGCAGTATTTT.

The CDR3 DNA reads as TGCGCCAGCAGTGGGACCCCGGGGGATGAGCAGTTCTTC. It specifies CASSGTPGDEQFF. The rearrangement joins TRBV10-1 to TRBJ2-1; weak D call: TRBD2 (6 bases). V was shortened by 4 bases and J by 8 bases, with 12 bases between the two germline ends. The V gene's germline CDR1 is WNHNN and CDR2 SYGVQD (reference sequence). The CDR3 spans 13 residues.